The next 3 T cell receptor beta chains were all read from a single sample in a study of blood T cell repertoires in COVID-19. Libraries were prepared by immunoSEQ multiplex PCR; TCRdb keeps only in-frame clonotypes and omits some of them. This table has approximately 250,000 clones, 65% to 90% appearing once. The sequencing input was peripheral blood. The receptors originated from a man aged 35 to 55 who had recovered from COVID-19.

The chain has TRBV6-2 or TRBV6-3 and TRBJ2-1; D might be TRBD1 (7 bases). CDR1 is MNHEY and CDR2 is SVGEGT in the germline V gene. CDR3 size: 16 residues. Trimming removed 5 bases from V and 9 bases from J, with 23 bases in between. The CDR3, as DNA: TGTGCCAGCAGTCGACTAGACAGGGCTCGATTTGGTGAGCAGTTCTTC. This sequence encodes CASSRLDRARFGEQFF.

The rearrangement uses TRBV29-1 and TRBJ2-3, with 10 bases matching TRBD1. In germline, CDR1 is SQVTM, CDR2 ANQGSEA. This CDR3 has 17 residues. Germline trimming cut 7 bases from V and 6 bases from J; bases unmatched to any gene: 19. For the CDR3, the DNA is TGCAGCGCCGAACCGACGCCGGGACAGGGGATTCGGGATACGCAGTATTTT. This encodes CSAEPTPGQGIRDTQYF.

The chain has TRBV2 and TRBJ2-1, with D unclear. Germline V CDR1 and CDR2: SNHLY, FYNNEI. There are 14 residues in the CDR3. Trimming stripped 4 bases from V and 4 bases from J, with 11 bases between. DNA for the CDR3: TGTGCCAGCAGTGTCGAAACCGGGTACAATGAGCAGTTCTTC. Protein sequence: CASSVETGYNEQFF.